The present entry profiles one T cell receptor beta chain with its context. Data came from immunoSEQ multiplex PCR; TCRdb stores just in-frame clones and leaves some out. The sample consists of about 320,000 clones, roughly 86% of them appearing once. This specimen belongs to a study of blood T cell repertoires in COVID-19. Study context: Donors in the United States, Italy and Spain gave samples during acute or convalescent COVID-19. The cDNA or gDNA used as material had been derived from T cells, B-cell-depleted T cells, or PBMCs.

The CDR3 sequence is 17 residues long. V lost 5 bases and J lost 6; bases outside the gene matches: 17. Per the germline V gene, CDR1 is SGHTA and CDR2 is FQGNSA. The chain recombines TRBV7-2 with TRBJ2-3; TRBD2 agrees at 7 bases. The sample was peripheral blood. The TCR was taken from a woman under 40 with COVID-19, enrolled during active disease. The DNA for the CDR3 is TGTGCCAGCAGCCCGAGGGCGGGGGTTCTTACGGTGGATACGCAGTATTTT. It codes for CASSPRAGVLTVDTQYF.